The entry that follows covers one T cell receptor (beta chain) sequence. The junction does not match germline at one end; this may be a read error. Data came from immunoSEQ multiplex PCR; TCRdb stores just in-frame clones and leaves some out. The table lists around 110,000 clones, around 90% of them singletons. The record originates from a study of T cell responses to AZD1222 COVID-19 vaccine. The CDR3 length is 8 residues. CDR1 is MNHEY, CDR2 SMNVEV, per germline (reference sequence). Sequenced here: peripheral blood, sampled on day 0 of AZD1222 vaccination. The rearrangement joins TRBV27 to TRBJ1-5; D remains ambiguous. The receptor's source is an adult in good health. The CDR3 bases are TGTGCCAGCAGAATCAAGTATTTT. Translating gives CASRIKYF.